The clone carrying this TCR beta chain occurred a few times. What it binds is not known. The data stem from a study of cytotoxic CD8 clonotypes in ibrutinib-treated CLL. Approximately 2.2 micrograms of genomic DNA from cryopreserved PBMCs went into TCR beta libraries. Broader study findings: While tracking circulating CD8+ T-cell counts, baseline clonality exceeded that of age-matched healthy donors.

The sequencing depth, 1 in 200,000 to 1 in 1 million T cells, was the target. Produced via immunoSEQ multiplex PCR; TCRdb's table is partial and in-frame only. The table lists roughly 15,000 clones, around half of them singletons. This sequence originates from a human donor with chronic lymphocytic leukemia. The input for sequencing was PBMCs, taken at a 24-month disease-progression time point, from a patient treated with ibrutinib.

The CDR3 region has the DNA TGTGCCAGCAGCTTAGAGTCTACTATCTATGGCTACACCTTC. The encoded protein is CASSLESTIYGYTF. The gene calls are TRBV11-2 and TRBJ1-2, with unresolved D. CDR3 length: 14 residues. V was pared by 0 bases and J by 4 bases, with 9 bases between. Germline lookup yields CDR1 SGHAT and CDR2 FQNNGV.